This entry is about one T cell receptor (beta chain). Its antigen is still unknown. The junction had 3 bases not matched to a gene; V was cut back by 8 bases and J by 7 bases. The CDR3 is 12 amino acids. The data originate from a study of T cells after yellow fever vaccination. Turning to the study itself: Fractions containing few cells were prepared with SMART-Seq v4 Ultra Low Input. Whole-study findings and limits: Primary-vaccination clones mostly resurfaced post-booster (around 96% CD4, roughly 90% CD8). The secondary response was weaker but peaked faster, day 5 versus 15.

5'RACE template switching added a universal primer site and UMIs to TCR cDNA. MiXCR, applied by TCRdb to the 5' RACE reads, yields one record per CDR3 protein. Among a few hundred thousand distinct CDR3 sequences listed, roughly 4% were seen once. The sample in question was PBMCs, obtained 5 days after the yellow fever booster vaccination. This sequence originates from a man in his late teens or twenties who received the YFV17D yellow fever vaccine. The chain is built from TRBV12-3 or TRBV12-4 and TRBJ2-2, with 8 bases lining up with TRBD2. CDR3 sequence reads: CASVGGGGELFF. The CDR3 bases are TGTGCCAGCGTCGGGGGGGGCGGGGAGCTGTTTTTT.